What follows describes a single T cell receptor beta chain. What it binds is not known. All of the isolated RNA was reverse transcribed, so expressed TCRB transcripts were sequenced. Assay used: immunoSEQ multiplex PCR; TCRdb lists only in-frame clones, some missing. The sample consists of about 930,000 clones, roughly a sixth of them appearing once. The data were obtained in a study of beta chain features in type 1 diabetes. Study-level information: All of the samples together had 107,917,701 sorted cells examined. Study conclusions and caveats: Patients with type 1 diabetes showed fewer VDJ junction insertions and more deletions.

This CDR3 has 17 residues. V gave up 4 bases and J gave up 1 base, with 17 bases separating them. Germline V gene lookup returns CDR1 LGHNA and CDR2 YSLEER. V and J are TRBV4-3 and TRBJ1-5; perhaps TRBD1 as D (5 bases). Sample: naive CD4+ T cells from blood. This receptor was taken from a woman aged 18-29 years in good health. The CDR3 spells CASSRDLLRDSNQPQHF. The DNA of the CDR3 is TGCGCCAGCAGCCGAGACCTGCTCCGGGACAGCAATCAGCCCCAGCATTTT.